This TCR beta chain was recorded in a study of T cell repertoires in aging, cancer and after chemotherapy. Study results and limitations: Loss of evenness, beyond lost richness, contributed to age-related TCR diversity decline in cancer patients. In hematological cancer patients, infiltrated lymphoid organs may have impaired thymic emigration or peripheral T cell expansion. Immunological memory after chemotherapy cannot be judged from the repertoire data.

Peripheral blood genomic DNA, not sorted cells or RNA, was the template. Turning to this clonotype: Its antigen is not known. A much larger clone is a single base away; this may be a read error.

TRB rearrangements spanning V, D and J were amplified using mixed TRB-A/B primers. MiXCR, applied by TCRdb to the multiplex PCR reads, yields one record per CDR3 protein. This sample yields just over 4,500 distinct CDR3 sequences, of which roughly 20% are seen a single time; around 16% belongs to the top ten. The TCR was taken from a human donor with a blood cancer. Sequencing was carried out using blood.

As DNA, the CDR3 is TGTGCCAGCAGTTACGATTTGTTAGCGGAGGGCGGGGGTGTGAAGACCCAGTACTTC. Encoded protein: CASSYDLLAEGGGVKTQYF. The V gene is TRBV6-6, the J gene TRBJ2-5, with 7 bases lining up with TRBD2. From germline, CDR1 is MNHNY and CDR2 SVGAGI (reference sequence). The CDR3 consists of 19 residues. After removal of 2 bases from V and 6 bases from J, the junction contained 21 bases not matched to a gene.